The sequence of this TCR beta chain was determined in a study of cytomegalovirus exposure and HLA in healthy donors. Broader study findings: About 180 TCR beta chains were listed as cytomegalovirus-associated.

Note on this clone: The antigen is undetermined.

Libraries were prepared by immunoSEQ multiplex PCR; TCRdb keeps only in-frame clonotypes and omits some of them. The data hold about 220,000 clones, with around nine tenths observed a single time. The germline V and J ends were trimmed by 2 bases and 2 bases, with 6 bases remaining between them. Germline values: CDR1 MDHEN, CDR2 SYDVKM. The length of the CDR3 is 13 residues. This chain uses TRBV28 with TRBJ2-5; the D gene is possibly TRBD2 (6 bases). The sequencing sample was made of PBMCs. This clonotype was obtained from a man aged 18 to 30 in good health and CMV-seronegative. This chain's CDR3 is CASSLGTQETQYF. The CDR3 DNA reads as TGTGCCAGCAGTTTAGGGACTCAAGAGACCCAGTACTTC.